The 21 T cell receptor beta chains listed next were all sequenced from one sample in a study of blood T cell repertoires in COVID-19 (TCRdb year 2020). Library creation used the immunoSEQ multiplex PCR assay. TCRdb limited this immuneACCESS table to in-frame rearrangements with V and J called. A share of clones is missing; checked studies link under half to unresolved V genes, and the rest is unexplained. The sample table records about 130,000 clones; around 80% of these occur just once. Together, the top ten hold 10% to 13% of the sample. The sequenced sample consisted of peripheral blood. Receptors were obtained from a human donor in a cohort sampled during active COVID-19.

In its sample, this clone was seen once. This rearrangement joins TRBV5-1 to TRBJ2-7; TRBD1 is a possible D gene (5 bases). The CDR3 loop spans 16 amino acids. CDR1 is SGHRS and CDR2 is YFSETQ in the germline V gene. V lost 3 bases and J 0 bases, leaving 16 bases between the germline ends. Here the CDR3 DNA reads TGCGCCAGCAGCTGGTACAGGCCTAGGGGCTCCTACGAGCAGTACTTC. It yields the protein CASSWYRPRGSYEQYF.

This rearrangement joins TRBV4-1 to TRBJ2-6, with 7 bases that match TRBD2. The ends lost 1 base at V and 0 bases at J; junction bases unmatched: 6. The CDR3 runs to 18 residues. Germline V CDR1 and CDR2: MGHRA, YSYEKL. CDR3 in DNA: TGCGCCAGCAGCCAAGTGGGCCCGGGGGGCTCTGGGGCCAACGTCCTGACTTTC. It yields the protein CASSQVGPGGSGANVLTF.

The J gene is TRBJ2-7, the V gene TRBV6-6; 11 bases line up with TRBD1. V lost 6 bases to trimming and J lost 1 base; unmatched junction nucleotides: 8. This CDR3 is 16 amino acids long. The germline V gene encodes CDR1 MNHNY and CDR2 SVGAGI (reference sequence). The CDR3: CASSPRDRGSSYEQYF. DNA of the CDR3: TGTGCCAGCAGCCCGCGGGACAGGGGGTCTTCCTACGAGCAGTACTTC.

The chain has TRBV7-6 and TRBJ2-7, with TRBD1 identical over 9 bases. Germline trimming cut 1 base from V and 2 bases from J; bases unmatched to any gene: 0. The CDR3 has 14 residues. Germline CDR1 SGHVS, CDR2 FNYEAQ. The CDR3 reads CASSLGTGAYEQYF. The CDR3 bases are TGTGCCAGCAGCTTAGGGACAGGGGCCTACGAGCAGTACTTC. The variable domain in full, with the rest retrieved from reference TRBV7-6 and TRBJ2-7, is GAGVSQSPRYKVTKRGQDVALRCDPISGHVSLYWYRQALGQGPEFLTYFNYEAQQDKSGLPNDRFSAERPEGSISTLTIQRTEQRDSAMYRCASSLGTGAYEQYFGPGTRLTVT.

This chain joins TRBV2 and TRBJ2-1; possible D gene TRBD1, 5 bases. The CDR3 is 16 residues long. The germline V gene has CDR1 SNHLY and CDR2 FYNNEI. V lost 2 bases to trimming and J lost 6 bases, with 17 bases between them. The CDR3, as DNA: TGTGCCAGCAGTGAACAGGGCTCCCCCCGGAGCAATGAGCAGTTCTTC. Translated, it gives CASSEQGSPRSNEQFF. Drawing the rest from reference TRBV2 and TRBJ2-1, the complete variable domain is EPEVTQTPSHQVTQMGQEVILRCVPISNHLYFYWYRQILGQKVEFLVSFYNNEISEKSEIFDDQFSVERPDGSNFTLKIRSTKLEDSAMYFCASSEQGSPRSNEQFFGPGTRLTVL.

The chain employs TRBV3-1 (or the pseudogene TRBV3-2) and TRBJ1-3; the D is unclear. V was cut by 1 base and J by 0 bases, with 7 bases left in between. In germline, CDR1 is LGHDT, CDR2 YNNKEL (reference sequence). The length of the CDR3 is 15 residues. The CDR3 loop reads CASSQAVVSGNTIYF. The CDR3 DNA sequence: TGTGCCAGCAGCCAAGCGGTAGTCTCTGGAAACACCATATATTTT.

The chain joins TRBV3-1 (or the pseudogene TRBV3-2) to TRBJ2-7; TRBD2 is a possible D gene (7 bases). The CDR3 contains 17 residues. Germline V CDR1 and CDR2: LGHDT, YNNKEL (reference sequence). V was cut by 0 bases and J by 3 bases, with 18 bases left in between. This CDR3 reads CASSQDPRGAPVYEQYF. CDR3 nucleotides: TGTGCCAGCAGCCAAGATCCTCGGGGGGCCCCCGTCTACGAGCAGTACTTC.

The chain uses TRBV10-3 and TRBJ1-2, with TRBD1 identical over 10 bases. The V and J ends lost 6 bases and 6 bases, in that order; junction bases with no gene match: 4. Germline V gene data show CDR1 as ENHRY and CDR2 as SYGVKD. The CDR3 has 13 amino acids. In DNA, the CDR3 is TGTGCCATCAGCGGGACAGGGGACGATGGCTACACCTTC. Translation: CAISGTGDDGYTF.

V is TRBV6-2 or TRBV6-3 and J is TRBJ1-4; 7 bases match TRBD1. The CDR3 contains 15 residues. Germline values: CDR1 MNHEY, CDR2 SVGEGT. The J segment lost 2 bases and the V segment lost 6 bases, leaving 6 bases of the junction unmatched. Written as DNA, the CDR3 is TGTGCCAGCAGCGACCAGGGGGTTACTAATGAAAAACTGTTTTTT. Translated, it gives CASSDQGVTNEKLFF.

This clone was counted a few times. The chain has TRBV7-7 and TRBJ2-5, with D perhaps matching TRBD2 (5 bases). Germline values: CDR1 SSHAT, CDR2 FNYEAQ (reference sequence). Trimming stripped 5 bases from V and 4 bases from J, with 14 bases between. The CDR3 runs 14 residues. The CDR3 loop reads CASSAQTAGETQYF. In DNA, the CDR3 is TGTGCCAGCAGCGCCCAGACGGCGGGAGAGACCCAGTACTTC.

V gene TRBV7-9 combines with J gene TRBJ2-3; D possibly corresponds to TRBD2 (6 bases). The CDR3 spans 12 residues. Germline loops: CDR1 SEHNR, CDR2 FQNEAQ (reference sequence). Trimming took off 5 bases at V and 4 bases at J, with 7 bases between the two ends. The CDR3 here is CASSPGADTQYF. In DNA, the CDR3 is TGTGCCAGCAGCCCGGGAGCAGATACGCAGTATTTT.

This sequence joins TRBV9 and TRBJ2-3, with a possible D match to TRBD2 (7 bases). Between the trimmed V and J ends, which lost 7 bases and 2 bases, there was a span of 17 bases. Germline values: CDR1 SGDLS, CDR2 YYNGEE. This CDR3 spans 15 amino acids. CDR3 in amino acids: CASATRGANTDTQYF. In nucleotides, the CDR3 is TGTGCCAGCGCGACCCGGGGGGCGAACACAGATACGCAGTATTTT.

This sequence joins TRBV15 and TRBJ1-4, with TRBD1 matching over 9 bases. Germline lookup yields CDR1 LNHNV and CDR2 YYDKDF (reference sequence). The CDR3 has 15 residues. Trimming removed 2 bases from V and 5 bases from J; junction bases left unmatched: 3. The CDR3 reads CATSRSGQGNEKLFF. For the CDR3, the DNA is TGTGCCACCAGCAGATCGGGACAGGGAAATGAAAAACTGTTTTTT.

CDR3 region: CASSQANWRLAEGETQYF. In DNA, the CDR3 is TGTGCCAGCAGCCAAGCGAACTGGCGACTAGCAGAAGGAGAGACCCAGTACTTC. The J gene is TRBJ2-5, the V gene TRBV14; 7 positions agree with TRBD2. CDR3 size: 18 residues. After removal of 1 base from V and 4 bases from J, the junction contained 15 bases not matched to a gene. Germline V gives CDR1 SGHDN, CDR2 FVKESK. The full variable domain, completed using reference TRBV14 and TRBJ2-5, is EAGVTQFPSHSVIEKGQTVTLRCDPISGHDNLYWYRRVMGKEIKFLLHFVKESKQDESGMPNNRFLAERTGGTYSTLKVQPAELEDSGVYFCASSQANWRLAEGETQYFGPGTRLLVL.

CDR3 sequence (DNA): TGTGCCAGCAGCTTTTATAGCTCCAGCTCCTATAATTCACCCCTCCACTTT. Translated, it gives CASSFYSSSSYNSPLHF. The chain combines TRBV7-8 with TRBJ1-6; D gene unclear. V was shortened by 3 bases and J by 0 bases, with 12 bases between the two germline ends. The CDR3 spans 17 residues. The germline gives CDR1 SGHVS, CDR2 FQNEAQ.

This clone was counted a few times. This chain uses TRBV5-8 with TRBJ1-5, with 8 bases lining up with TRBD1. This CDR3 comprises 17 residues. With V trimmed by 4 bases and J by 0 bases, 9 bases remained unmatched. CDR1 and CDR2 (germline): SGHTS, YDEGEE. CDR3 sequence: CASSHRGSKYSNQPQHF. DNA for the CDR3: TGTGCCAGCAGCCACAGGGGGTCGAAATATAGCAATCAGCCCCAGCATTTT.

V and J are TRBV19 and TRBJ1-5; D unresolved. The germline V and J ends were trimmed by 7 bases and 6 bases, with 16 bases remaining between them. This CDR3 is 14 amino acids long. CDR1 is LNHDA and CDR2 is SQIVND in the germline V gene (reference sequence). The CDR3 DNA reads TGTGCCAGTACTCAACTGCTGGAGGGTCAGCCCCAGCATTTT. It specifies CASTQLLEGQPQHF.

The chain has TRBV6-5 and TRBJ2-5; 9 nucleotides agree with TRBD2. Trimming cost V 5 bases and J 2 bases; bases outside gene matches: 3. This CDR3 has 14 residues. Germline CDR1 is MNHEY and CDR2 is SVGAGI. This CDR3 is CASSMAGGQETQYF. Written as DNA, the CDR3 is TGTGCCAGCAGTATGGCGGGGGGGCAAGAGACCCAGTACTTC.

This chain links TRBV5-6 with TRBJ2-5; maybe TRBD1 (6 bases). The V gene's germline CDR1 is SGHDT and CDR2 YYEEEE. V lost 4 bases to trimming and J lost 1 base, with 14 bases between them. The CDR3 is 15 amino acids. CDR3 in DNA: TGTGCCAGCAGCCCCATCGACAGGATCCAAGAGACCCAGTACTTC. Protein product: CASSPIDRIQETQYF.

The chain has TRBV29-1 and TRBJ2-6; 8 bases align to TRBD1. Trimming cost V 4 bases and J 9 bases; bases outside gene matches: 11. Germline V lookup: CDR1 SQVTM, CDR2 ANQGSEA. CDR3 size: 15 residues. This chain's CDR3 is CSVAITGQGGNVLTF. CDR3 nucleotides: TGCAGCGTTGCGATAACAGGACAGGGCGGCAACGTCCTGACTTTC.

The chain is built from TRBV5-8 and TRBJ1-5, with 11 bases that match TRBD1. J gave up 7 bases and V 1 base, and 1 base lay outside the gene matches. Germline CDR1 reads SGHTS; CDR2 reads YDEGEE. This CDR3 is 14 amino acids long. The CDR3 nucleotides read TGTGCCAGCAGCTTGCGGGACAGGGGGCAGCCCCAGCATTTT. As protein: CASSLRDRGQPQHF.